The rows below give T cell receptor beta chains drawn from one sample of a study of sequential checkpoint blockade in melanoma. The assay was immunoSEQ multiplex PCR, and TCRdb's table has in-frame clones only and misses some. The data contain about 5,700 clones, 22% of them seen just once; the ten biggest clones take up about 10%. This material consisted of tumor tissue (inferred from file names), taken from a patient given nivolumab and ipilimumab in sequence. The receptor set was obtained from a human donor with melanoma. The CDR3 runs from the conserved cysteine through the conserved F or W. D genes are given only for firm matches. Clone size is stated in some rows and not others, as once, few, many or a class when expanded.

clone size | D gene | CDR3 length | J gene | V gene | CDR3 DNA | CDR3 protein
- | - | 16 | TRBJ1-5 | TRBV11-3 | TGTGCCAGCAGCTTGAGTTCGGGGGGGCAAGGGCAGCCCCAGCATTTT | CASSLSSGGQGQPQHF
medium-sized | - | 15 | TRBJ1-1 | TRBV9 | TGTGCCAGCAGCGTAGGCAGGAGGACGAACACTGAAGCTTTCTTT | CASSVGRRTNTEAFF
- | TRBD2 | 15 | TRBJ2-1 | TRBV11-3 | TGTGCCAGCAGCTTGGTTGCGGGAGCTCGCAATGAGCAGTTCTTC | CASSLVAGARNEQFF
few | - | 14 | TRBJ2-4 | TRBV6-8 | TGTGCCAGCACATTGGGGGTAGCCAAAAACATTCAGTACTTC | CASTLGVAKNIQYF
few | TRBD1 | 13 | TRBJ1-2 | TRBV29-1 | TGCAGCGTTGGGGCGACAGGGGGCGGTGGCTACACCTTC | CSVGATGGGGYTF
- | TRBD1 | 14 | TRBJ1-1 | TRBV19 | TGTGCCAGTATGGGACAGGGAGTGAACACTGAAGCTTTCTTT | CASMGQGVNTEAFF
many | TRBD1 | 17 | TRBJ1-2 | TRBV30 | TGTGCCTGGAGTGTACACAAACAGGGGGCGTTTTACTATGGCTACACCTTC | CAWSVHKQGAFYYGYTF
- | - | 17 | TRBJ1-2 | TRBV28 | TGTGCCAGCCTGGACGAATACTCGGTCTCTCCTATATCTGGCTACACCTTC | CASLDEYSVSPISGYTF
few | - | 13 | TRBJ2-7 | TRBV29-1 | TGCAGCGTGGTGGGGGACTTAACCTACGAGCAGTACTTC | CSVVGDLTYEQYF
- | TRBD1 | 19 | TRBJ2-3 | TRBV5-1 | TGCGCCAGCAGCTTGGGTAACATTAGGACAGGGAGGAGCACAGATACGCAGTATTTT | CASSLGNIRTGRSTDTQYF